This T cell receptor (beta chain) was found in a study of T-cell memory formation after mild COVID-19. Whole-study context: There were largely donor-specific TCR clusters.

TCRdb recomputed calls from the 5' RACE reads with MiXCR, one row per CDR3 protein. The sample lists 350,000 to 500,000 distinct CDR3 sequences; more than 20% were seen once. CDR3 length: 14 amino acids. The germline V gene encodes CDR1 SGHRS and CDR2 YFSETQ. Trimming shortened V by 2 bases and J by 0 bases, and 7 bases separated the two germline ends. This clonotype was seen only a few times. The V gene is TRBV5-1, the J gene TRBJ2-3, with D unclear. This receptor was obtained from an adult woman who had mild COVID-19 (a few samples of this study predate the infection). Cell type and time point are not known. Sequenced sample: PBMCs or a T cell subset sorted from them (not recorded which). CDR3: CASSLFTSTDTQYF. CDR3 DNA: TGCGCCAGCAGCTTATTTACGAGCACAGATACGCAGTATTTT.